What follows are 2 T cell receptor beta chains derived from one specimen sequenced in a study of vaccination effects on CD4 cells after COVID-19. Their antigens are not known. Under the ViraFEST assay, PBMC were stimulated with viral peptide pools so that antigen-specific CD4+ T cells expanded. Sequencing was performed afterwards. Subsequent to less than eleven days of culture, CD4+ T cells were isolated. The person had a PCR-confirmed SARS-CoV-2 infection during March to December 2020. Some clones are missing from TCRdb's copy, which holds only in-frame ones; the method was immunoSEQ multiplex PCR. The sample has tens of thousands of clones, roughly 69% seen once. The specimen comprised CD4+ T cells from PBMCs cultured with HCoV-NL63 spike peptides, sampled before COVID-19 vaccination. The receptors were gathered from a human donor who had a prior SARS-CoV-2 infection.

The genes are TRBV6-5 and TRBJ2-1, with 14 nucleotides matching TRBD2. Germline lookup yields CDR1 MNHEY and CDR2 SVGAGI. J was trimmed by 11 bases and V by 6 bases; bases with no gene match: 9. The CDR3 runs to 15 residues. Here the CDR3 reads CASRPGGTSGRQQFF. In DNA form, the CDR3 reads TGTGCCAGCAGACCAGGAGGGACTAGCGGGAGACAGCAGTTCTTC.

The CDR3 sequence is CASSGLDRPYGYTF. CDR3 in DNA: TGTGCCAGCAGTGGGTTAGACAGGCCCTATGGCTACACCTTC. The J gene is TRBJ1-2, the V gene TRBV6-4; TRBD1 might be the D (6 bases). Germline CDR1 and CDR2: MRHNA and SNTAGT. Trimming left V 4 bases short and J 4 bases short, with 13 bases between. The CDR3 consists of 14 residues.